What follows are 14 T cell receptor beta chains derived from one specimen sequenced in a study of T cell changes during pregnancy in multiple sclerosis. Generated by immunoSEQ multiplex PCR, the TCRdb table keeps only in-frame clones and is missing some. The data show 20,000 to 25,000 clones, roughly 87% seen once. The sample here was CD8+ T cells from peripheral blood mononuclear cells, taken after pregnancy. The receptors shown here come from a female donor with multiple sclerosis, enrolled in a pregnancy study.

By proportion, this clone is large. V usage is TRBV7-3 and J usage is TRBJ2-3; perhaps TRBD2 as D (6 bases). This CDR3 is built from 15 residues. Trimming removed 0 bases at V and 5 bases at J, with 12 bases between. Germline V gene data show CDR1 as SGHTA and CDR2 as FQGTGA. The CDR3 loop reads CASSLTASDIDTQYF. The CDR3 nucleotides read TGTGCCAGCAGCTTAACGGCTAGCGATATAGATACGCAGTATTTT.

The rearrangement links TRBV5-6 to TRBJ2-7; 8 bases fit TRBD2. The CDR3 runs to 14 residues. The trim removed 4 bases at V and 3 bases at J, leaving 6 bases unmatched. Germline CDR1 and CDR2: SGHDT and YYEEEE. CDR3 amino acids: CASSPHSGNYEQYF. The DNA for the CDR3 is TGTGCCAGCAGCCCTCATAGCGGGAACTACGAGCAGTACTTC. Variable domain in full (rest from reference TRBV5-6 and TRBJ2-7): DAGVTQSPTHLIKTRGQQVTLRCSPKSGHDTVSWYQQALGQGPQFIFQYYEEEERQRGNFPDRFSGHQFPNYSSELNVNALLLGDSALYLCASSPHSGNYEQYFGPGTRLTVT.

The V call is TRBV5-6, the J call TRBJ2-7; TRBD1 aligns across 7 bases. Germline V gene data show CDR1 as SGHDT and CDR2 as YYEEEE. This CDR3 spans 13 amino acids. After removal of 7 bases from V and 3 bases from J, the junction contained 7 bases not matched to a gene. CDR3 sequence: CASAPGQIYEQYF. The DNA of the CDR3 is TGTGCCAGCGCCCCGGGACAGATCTACGAGCAGTACTTC.

The V gene is TRBV4-3, the J gene TRBJ1-2, with D hard to call. The germline gives CDR1 LGHNA, CDR2 YSLEER. Deletions cut 5 bases from V and 4 bases from J, with 29 bases between. The CDR3 length is 19 residues. CDR3: CASSFRTGSLVDPGYGYTF. CDR3 bases: TGCGCCAGCAGCTTCAGGACGGGAAGCTTAGTGGATCCGGGCTATGGCTACACCTTC.

The chain is built from TRBV19 and TRBJ1-5, with TRBD1 as a possible D gene (6 bases). The CDR3 runs to 16 residues. Per the germline V gene, CDR1 is LNHDA and CDR2 is SQIVND (reference sequence). V was cut by 6 bases and J by 5 bases, with 20 bases left in between. The CDR3 coding sequence is TGTGCCAGTAGGCGCTCTCTAGGGGGAGTCTATCAGCCCCAGCATTTT. Translating it yields CASRRSLGGVYQPQHF.

This clone was seen a few times. V and J are TRBV27 and TRBJ2-7; TRBD2 might be the D (5 bases). V was shortened by 5 bases and J by 3 bases, with 20 bases between the two germline ends. The CDR3 is 16 amino acids. The germline CDR1 and CDR2 sequences are MNHEY and SMNVEV (reference sequence). DNA of the CDR3: TGTGCCAGCAGTCCCTCCTCCGGGGAAGACAACTACGAGCAGTACTTC. It specifies CASSPSSGEDNYEQYF.

J is TRBJ2-7 and V is TRBV5-1; D perhaps matches TRBD2 (5 bases). Germline V gene sequence: CDR1 SGHRS, CDR2 YFSETQ. CDR3 length: 13 amino acids. Trimming shortened V by 1 base and J by 4 bases, and 9 bases separated the two germline ends. Here the CDR3 DNA reads TGCGCCAGCAGCTTGTCAGCGGAATACGAGCAGTACTTC. Translated, it gives CASSLSAEYEQYF.

The V gene is TRBV4-1, the J gene TRBJ2-2; maybe TRBD1 (6 bases). Germline CDR1 and CDR2: MGHRA and YSYEKL. CDR3 length equals 16 residues. V shed 0 bases and J shed 4 bases, with 12 bases lying between them. The CDR3 loop reads CASSQDQGLGTGELFF. For the CDR3, the DNA is TGCGCCAGCAGCCAAGATCAGGGGCTCGGCACCGGGGAGCTGTTTTTT.

The gene calls are TRBV6-1 and TRBJ2-6; 8 nucleotides match TRBD1. J was trimmed by 3 bases and V by 4 bases; bases with no gene match: 5. The CDR3 is made up of 16 amino acids. Germline CDR1 MNHNS, CDR2 SASEGT. In DNA form, the CDR3 reads TGTGCCAGCAGTGGTGACAGGGGTTATGGGGCCAACGTCCTGACTTTC. This translates into CASSGDRGYGANVLTF.

The chain uses TRBV4-2 and TRBJ1-6; maybe TRBD1 (6 bases). Germline lookup yields CDR1 LGHNA and CDR2 YNFKEQ. The CDR3 contains 15 residues. With 5 bases removed from V and 7 bases from J, the gap between germline ends came to 15 bases. In DNA form, the CDR3 reads TGTGCCAGCAGCTACGACCCAGGGGTAAATTCACCCCTCCACTTT. Translating it yields CASSYDPGVNSPLHF.

The chain has TRBV7-9 and TRBJ2-1, with TRBD2 as a possible D gene (6 bases). The germline V and J ends were trimmed by 1 base and 1 base, with 11 bases remaining between them. In germline, CDR1 is SEHNR, CDR2 FQNEAQ (reference sequence). This CDR3 comprises 16 residues. The chain's CDR3 is CASSLEAGRSYNEQFF. DNA for the CDR3: TGTGCCAGCAGCTTAGAGGCGGGACGATCCTACAATGAGCAGTTCTTC.

The chain has TRBV28 and TRBJ1-1, with 7 bases fitting TRBD1. The germline CDR1 and CDR2 sequences are MDHEN and SYDVKM. CDR3 length: 13 amino acids. The J segment lost 0 bases and the V segment lost 6 bases, leaving 1 base of the junction unmatched. The CDR3 DNA sequence: TGTGCCAGCAGGGGACAGATGAACACTGAAGCTTTCTTT. This translates into CASRGQMNTEAFF.

This clone was observed once. Relative to the germline gene, one junction end is altered; a read error may explain this. The chain has TRBV15 and TRBJ2-1; D is ambiguous. Germline V gene lookup returns CDR1 LNHNV and CDR2 YYDKDF (reference sequence). This CDR3 spans 11 amino acids. The CDR3, as DNA: TGTGCCTCCAGACGGTACAATGAGCAGTTCTTC. Translated: CASRRYNEQFF.

V is TRBV4-2 and J is TRBJ2-1; 10 bases are shared with TRBD2. The length of the CDR3 is 18 residues. Germline lookup yields CDR1 LGHNA and CDR2 YNFKEQ. After removal of 3 bases from V and 4 bases from J, the junction contained 12 bases not matched to a gene. Written as DNA, the CDR3 is TGTGCCAGCAGCCATCATTTTCTAGCGGGGGAAAATTACAATGAGCAGTTCTTC. It translates to CASSHHFLAGENYNEQFF.